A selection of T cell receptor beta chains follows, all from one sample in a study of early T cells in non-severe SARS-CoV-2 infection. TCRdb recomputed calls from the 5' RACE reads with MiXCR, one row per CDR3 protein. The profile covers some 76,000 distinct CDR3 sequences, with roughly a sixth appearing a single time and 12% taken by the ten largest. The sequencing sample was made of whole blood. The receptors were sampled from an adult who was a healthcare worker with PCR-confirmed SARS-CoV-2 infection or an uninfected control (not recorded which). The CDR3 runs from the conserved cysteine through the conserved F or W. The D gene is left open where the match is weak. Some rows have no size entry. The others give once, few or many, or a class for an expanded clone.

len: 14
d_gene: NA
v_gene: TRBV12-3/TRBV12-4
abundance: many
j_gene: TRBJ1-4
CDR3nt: TGTGCCAGCAGCCGGGGGGGTTCTAATGAAAAACTGTTTTTT
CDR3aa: CASSRGGSNEKLFF

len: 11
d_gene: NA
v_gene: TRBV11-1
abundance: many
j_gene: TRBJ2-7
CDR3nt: TGTGCCAGCAGCTTAGATTACGAGCAGTACTTC
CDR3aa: CASSLDYEQYF

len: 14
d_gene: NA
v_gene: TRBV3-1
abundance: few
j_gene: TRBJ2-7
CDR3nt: TGTGCCAGCAGCCAAGTTGTGGTAACCTACGAGCAGTACTTC
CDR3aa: CASSQVVVTYEQYF

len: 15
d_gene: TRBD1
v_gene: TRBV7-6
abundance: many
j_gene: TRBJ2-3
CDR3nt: TGTGCCAGCAGCTTAGAGAGGGGGCGGACAGATACGCAGTATTTT
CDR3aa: CASSLERGRTDTQYF

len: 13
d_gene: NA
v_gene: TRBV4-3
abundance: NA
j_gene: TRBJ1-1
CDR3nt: TGCGCCAGCAGCCAAGATAGGGGAATGGAAGCTTTCTTT
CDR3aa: CASSQDRGMEAFF

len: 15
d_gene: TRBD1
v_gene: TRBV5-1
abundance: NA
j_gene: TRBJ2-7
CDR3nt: TGCGCCAGCACCCTGGCGGGACAGGGTATATACGAGCAGTACTTC
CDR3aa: CASTLAGQGIYEQYF

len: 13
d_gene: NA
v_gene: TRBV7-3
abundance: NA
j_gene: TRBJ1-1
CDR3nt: TGTGCCAGCAGCTTAATGGGGTACACTGAAGCTTTCTTT
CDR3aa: CASSLMGYTEAFF

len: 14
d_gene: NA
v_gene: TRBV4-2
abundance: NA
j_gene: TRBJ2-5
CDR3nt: TGTGCCAGCAGCCTTCTAGCGAGTCAAGAGACCCAGTACTTC
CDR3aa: CASSLLASQETQYF

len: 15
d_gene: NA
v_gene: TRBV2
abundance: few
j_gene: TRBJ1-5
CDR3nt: TGTGCCAGCAGTGAATCAGGGTATCCTAATCAGCCCCAGCATTTT
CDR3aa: CASSESGYPNQPQHF

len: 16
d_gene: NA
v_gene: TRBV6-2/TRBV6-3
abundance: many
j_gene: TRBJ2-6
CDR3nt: TGTGCCAGCAGTTACTCGGATAGCGCCGGGGCCAACGTCCTGACTTTC
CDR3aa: CASSYSDSAGANVLTF

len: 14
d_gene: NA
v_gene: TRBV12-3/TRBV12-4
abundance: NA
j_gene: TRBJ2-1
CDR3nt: TGTGCCAGCAGTTGGGGGAGCTCCTACAATGAGCAGTTCTTC
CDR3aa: CASSWGSSYNEQFF

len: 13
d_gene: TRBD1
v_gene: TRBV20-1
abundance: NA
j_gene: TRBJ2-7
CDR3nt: TGCAGTGCGCCGAGACAGGGAACCTACGAGCAGTACTTC
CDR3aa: CSAPRQGTYEQYF

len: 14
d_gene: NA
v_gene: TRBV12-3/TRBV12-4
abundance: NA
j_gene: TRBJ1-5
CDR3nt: TGTGCCAGCAGTGCCGCAGGGGGCAATCAGCCCCAGCATTTT
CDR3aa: CASSAAGGNQPQHF

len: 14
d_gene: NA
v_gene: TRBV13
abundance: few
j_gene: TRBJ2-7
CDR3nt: TGTGCCAGCAGCTCCGCCCCTAAGTCCTACGAGCAGTACTTC
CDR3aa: CASSSAPKSYEQYF

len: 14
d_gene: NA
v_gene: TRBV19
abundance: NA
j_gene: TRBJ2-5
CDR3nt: TGTGCCAGTAGTATAGGTGGAGGGGCGGAGACCCAGTACTTC
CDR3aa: CASSIGGGAETQYF

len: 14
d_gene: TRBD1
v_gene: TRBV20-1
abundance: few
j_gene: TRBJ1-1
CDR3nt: TGCAGTGCTAGCACACAGGGGACGAACACTGAAGCTTTCTTT
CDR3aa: CSASTQGTNTEAFF

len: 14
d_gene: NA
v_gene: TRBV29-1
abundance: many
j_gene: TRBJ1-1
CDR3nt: TGCAGCGTTGAAGGTCCGAACGGGAACACTGAAGCTTTCTTT
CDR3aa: CSVEGPNGNTEAFF

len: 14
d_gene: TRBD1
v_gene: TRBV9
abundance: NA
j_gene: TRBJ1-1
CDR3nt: TGTGCCAGCAGCGAACAGGGGACTCTGCCTGGAGCTTTCTTT
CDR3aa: CASSEQGTLPGAFF

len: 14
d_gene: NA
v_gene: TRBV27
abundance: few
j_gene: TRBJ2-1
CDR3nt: TGTGCCAGCAGTTTAAGGTTACCCGGGGATGAGCAGTTCTTC
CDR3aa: CASSLRLPGDEQFF

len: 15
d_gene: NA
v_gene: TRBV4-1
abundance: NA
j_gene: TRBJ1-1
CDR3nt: TGCGCCAGCAGCCAAGATTCCGGGGGAGACACTGAAGCTTTCTTT
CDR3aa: CASSQDSGGDTEAFF

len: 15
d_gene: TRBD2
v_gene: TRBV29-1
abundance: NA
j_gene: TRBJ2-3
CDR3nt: TGCAGCGGCAACAGCGGGAGGGCCCCGTGGGATACGCAGTATTTT
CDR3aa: CSGNSGRAPWDTQYF

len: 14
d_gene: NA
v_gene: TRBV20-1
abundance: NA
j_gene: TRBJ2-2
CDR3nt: TGCAGTGCTAGAGACAGGGGAGGCACCGGGGAGCTGTTTTTT
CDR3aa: CSARDRGGTGELFF

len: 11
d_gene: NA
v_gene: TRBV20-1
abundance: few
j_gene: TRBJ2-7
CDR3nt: TGCAGTGCTAGGGACTACTACGAGCAGTACTTC
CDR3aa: CSARDYYEQYF

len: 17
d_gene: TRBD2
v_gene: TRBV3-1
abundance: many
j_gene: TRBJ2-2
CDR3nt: TGTGCCAGCAGCCAGGCAAGCGGGGCAGGGTACACCGGGGAGCTGTTTTTT
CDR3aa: CASSQASGAGYTGELFF

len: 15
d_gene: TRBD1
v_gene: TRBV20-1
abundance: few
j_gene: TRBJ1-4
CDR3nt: TGCGGGCAGACAGGGGCCTTTGCAACTAATGAAAAACTGTTTTTT
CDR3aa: CGQTGAFATNEKLFF

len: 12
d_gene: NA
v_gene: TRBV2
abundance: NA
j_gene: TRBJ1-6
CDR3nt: TGTGCCAGCAGAAACAGCAATTCACCCCTCCACTTT
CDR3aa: CASRNSNSPLHF

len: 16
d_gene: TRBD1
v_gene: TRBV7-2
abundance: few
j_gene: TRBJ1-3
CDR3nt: TGTGCCAGCAGCCGGGACAGCCGCAACTCTGGAAACACCATATATTTT
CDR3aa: CASSRDSRNSGNTIYF

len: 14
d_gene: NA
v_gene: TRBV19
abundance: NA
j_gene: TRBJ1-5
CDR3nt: TGTGCCAGTAGTATTGTCCCGCTTAATCAGCCCCAGCATTTT
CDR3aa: CASSIVPLNQPQHF

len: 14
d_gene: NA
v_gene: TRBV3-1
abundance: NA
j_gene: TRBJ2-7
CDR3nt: TGTGCCAGCACCGCCGGTCCTAGCTCCTACGAGCAGTACTTC
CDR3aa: CASTAGPSSYEQYF

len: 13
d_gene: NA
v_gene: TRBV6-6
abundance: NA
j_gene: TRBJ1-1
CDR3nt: TGTGCCAGCAGTTACGCCCAGGGCACTGAAGCTTTCTTT
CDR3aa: CASSYAQGTEAFF

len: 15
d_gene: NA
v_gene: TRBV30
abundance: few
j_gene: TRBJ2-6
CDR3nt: TGTGCCTGGAAAGGACAAGGCTCTGGGGCCAACGTCCTGACTTTC
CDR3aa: CAWKGQGSGANVLTF

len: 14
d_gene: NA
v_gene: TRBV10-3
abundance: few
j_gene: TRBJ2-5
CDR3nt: TGTGCCATCAGTGACTACAGGCAGGAGGAGACCCAGTACTTC
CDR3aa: CAISDYRQEETQYF

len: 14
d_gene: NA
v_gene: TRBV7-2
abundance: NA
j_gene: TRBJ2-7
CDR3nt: TGTGCCAGCAGCTTGAATCCGGGAAGGTACGAGCAGTACTTC
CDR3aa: CASSLNPGRYEQYF

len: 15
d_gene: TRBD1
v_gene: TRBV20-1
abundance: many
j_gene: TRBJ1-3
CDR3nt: TGCAGTGCTAGAGGACAGGGGGTTCAGGGGAACACCATATATTTT
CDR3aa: CSARGQGVQGNTIYF

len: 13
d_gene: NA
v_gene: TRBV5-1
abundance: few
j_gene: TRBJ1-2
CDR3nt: TGCGCCAGCAGCTTGGCAGGGATGGGCGGCTACACCTTC
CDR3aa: CASSLAGMGGYTF

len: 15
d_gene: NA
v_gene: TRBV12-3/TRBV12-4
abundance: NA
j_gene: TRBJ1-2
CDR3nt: TGTGCCAGCAGCCCCGACAGCCTCTCTAACTATGGCTACACCTTC
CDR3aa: CASSPDSLSNYGYTF

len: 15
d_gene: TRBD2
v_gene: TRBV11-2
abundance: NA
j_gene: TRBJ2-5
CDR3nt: TGTGCCAGCAGCTTAGTCGGGACTAGATTGGAGACCCAGTACTTC
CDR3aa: CASSLVGTRLETQYF

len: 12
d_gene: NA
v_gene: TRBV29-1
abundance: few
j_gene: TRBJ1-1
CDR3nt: TGCAGCGTTGAGCCGATAAACACTGAAGCTTTCTTT
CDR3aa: CSVEPINTEAFF

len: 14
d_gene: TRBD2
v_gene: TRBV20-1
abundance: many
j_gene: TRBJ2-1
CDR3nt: TGCAGTGCTACTAGCGGGAGGGACTACAATGAGCAGTTCTTC
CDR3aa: CSATSGRDYNEQFF

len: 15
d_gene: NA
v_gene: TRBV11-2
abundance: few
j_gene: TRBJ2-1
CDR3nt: TGTGCCAGCAGCTTATACCCGGGAGTAGCCAATGAGCAGTTCTTC
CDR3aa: CASSLYPGVANEQFF

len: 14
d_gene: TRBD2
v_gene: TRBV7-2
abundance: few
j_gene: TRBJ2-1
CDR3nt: TGTGCCAGCAGCCCCAGCGGGGGGAGGAATGAGCAGTTCTTC
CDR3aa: CASSPSGGRNEQFF

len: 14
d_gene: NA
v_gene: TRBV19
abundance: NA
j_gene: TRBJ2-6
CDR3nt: TGTGCCAGTAGTGCGATGGGTGGGGCCAACGTCCTGACTTTC
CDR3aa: CASSAMGGANVLTF

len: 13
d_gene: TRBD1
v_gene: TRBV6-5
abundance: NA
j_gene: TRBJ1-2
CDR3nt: TGTGCCAGCAGTTATCAGACAGGGAATGGCTACACCTTC
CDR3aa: CASSYQTGNGYTF

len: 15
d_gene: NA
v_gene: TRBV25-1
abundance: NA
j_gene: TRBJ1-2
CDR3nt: TGTGCCAGCAGTGGAATCATCCGACGGGGGGATGGCTACACCTTC
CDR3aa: CASSGIIRRGDGYTF

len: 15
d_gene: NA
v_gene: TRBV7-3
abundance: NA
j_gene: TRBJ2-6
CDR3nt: TGTGCCAGCAGCTTAGTCCCCTCTGGGGCCAACGTCCTGACTTTC
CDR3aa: CASSLVPSGANVLTF

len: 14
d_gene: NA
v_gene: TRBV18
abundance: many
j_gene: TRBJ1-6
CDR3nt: TGTGCCAGCTCATTCCAGGGAATTAATTCACCCCTCCACTTT
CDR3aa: CASSFQGINSPLHF

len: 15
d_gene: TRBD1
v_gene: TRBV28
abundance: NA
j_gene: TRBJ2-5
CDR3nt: TGTGCCAGCACTTCGTTAGGACAGGGGGCAGAGACCCAGTACTTC
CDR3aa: CASTSLGQGAETQYF

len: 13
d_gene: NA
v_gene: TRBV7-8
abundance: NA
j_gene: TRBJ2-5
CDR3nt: TGTGCCAGCAGCTCGGACGCGGGGGAGACCCAGTACTTC
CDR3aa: CASSSDAGETQYF

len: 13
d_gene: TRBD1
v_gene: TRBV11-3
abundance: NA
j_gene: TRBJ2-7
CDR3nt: TGTGCCAGCAGCGGCGGGACAGGGTATGAGCAGTACTTC
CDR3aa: CASSGGTGYEQYF